The 21 T cell receptor beta chains in this list originate from one sample, sequenced in a study of early T cells in non-severe SARS-CoV-2 infection. TCRdb re-analysed the 5' RACE reads in MiXCR, keeping a single row per CDR3 protein. The table shows around 98,000 distinct CDR3 sequences, with approximately 9.9% occurring only once. Sequenced: whole blood. The receptors were sampled from an adult who was a healthcare worker with PCR-confirmed SARS-CoV-2 infection or an uninfected control (not recorded which).

This clonotype was seen more than once but under ten times. V usage is TRBV6-1 and J usage is TRBJ1-2; D is uncertain. This CDR3 region has 14 residues. Trimming removed 7 bases from V and 1 base from J, with 13 bases in between. CDR1 is MNHNS, CDR2 SASEGT, per germline. The DNA for the CDR3 is TGTGCCAGCAACGAAGGAGCCTTTAACTATGGCTACACCTTC. Translated, it gives CASNEGAFNYGYTF.

This clonotype was found a few times. CDR3 protein: CASSSEGLSEAFF. In DNA, the CDR3 is TGTGCCAGCAGCTCTGAAGGACTGTCTGAAGCTTTCTTT. The chain links TRBV7-3 to TRBJ1-1, with no clear D. V was shortened by 4 bases and J by 6 bases, with 12 bases between the two germline ends. The V gene's germline CDR1 is SGHTA and CDR2 FQGTGA. The length of the CDR3 is 13 residues.

This clonotype was detected a few times. J is TRBJ2-5 and V is TRBV24-1, with D hard to call. The CDR3 contains 15 residues. Germline V lookup: CDR1 KGHDR, CDR2 SFDVKD. Trimming removed 4 bases at V and 5 bases at J, with 16 bases between. CDR3 sequence reads: CATSDPSAGPETQYF. The CDR3 nucleotides read TGTGCCACCAGTGACCCCTCGGCCGGGCCGGAGACCCAGTACTTC.

This clonotype was counted many times. This chain links TRBV2 with TRBJ1-5; D unclear. The CDR3 length is 14 residues. Germline CDR1 reads SNHLY; CDR2 reads FYNNEI. V lost 5 bases, J lost 2 bases, and 10 bases lay in between. In DNA, the CDR3 is TGTGCCAGCAGTTCCACACTAGGCAATCAGCCCCAGCATTTT. Its protein is CASSSTLGNQPQHF.

This clonotype was counted between two and nine times. The CDR3: CASSDRGIGYTF. The CDR3 region has the DNA TGTGCCAGCAGTGACAGGGGAATCGGCTACACCTTC. The J gene is TRBJ1-2, the V gene TRBV6-4, with a weak D call TRBD1 (5 bases). V was pared by 2 bases and J by 8 bases, with 9 bases between. Germline CDR1 MRHNA, CDR2 SNTAGT. This CDR3 is built from 12 residues.

This clonotype was seen a handful of times. V gene TRBV10-3 combines with J gene TRBJ1-1, with a possible D match to TRBD1 (5 bases). The length of the CDR3 is 14 residues. V was trimmed by 3 bases and J by 5 bases, leaving 13 bases between them. CDR1 and CDR2 (germline): ENHRY, SYGVKD. The CDR3 sequence is CAISDPNWGTEAFF. The CDR3 DNA follows: TGTGCCATCAGTGACCCCAACTGGGGGACTGAAGCTTTCTTT.

As DNA, the CDR3 is TGTGCCACCAGCACCGGGGTAGACGGCTACGAGCAGTACTTC. It yields the protein CATSTGVDGYEQYF. The chain employs TRBV15 and TRBJ2-7, with D possibly being TRBD2 (5 bases). Germline V lookup: CDR1 LNHNV, CDR2 YYDKDF (reference sequence). Trimming removed 4 bases from V and 3 bases from J, with 13 bases in between. The CDR3 runs 14 residues.

This clonotype showed up many times. This CDR3 is CASNNPPDRGMHEQYF. The CDR3, as DNA: TGTGCCAGCAATAATCCTCCAGACAGGGGGATGCACGAGCAGTACTTC. The chain combines TRBV6-5 with TRBJ2-7, with 9 bases identical to TRBD1. The junction had 15 bases not matched to a gene; V was cut back by 7 bases and J by 5 bases. Germline loops: CDR1 MNHEY, CDR2 SVGAGI. There are 16 residues in the CDR3.

In its sample, this clonotype was seen many times. The DNA of the CDR3 is TGTGCCAGCAGTTCACCCCGGAGGAGCAGAACCTACAATGAGCAGTTCTTC. It yields the protein CASSSPRRSRTYNEQFF. The gene calls are TRBV12-3 or TRBV12-4 and TRBJ2-1; tentative D call: TRBD2 (5 bases). Trimming stripped 4 bases from V and 2 bases from J, with 18 bases between. The CDR3 runs 17 residues.

J is TRBJ2-1 and V is TRBV7-9; D is ambiguous. Trimming left V 4 bases short and J 0 bases short, with 10 bases between. The CDR3 totals 15 residues. Germline V gene lookup returns CDR1 SEHNR and CDR2 FQNEAQ (reference sequence). Written as DNA, the CDR3 is TGTGCCAGCAGCTCCCGGCAGCACTCCTACAATGAGCAGTTCTTC. Amino acids: CASSSRQHSYNEQFF. Combining the CDR3 with reference TRBV7-9 and TRBJ2-1 gives the whole variable domain DTGVSQNPRHKITKRGQNVTFRCDPISEHNRLYWYRQTLGQGPEFLTYFQNEAQLEKSRLLSDRFSAERPKGSFSTLEIQRTEQGDSAMYLCASSSRQHSYNEQFFGPGTRLTVL.

This clonotype occurred many times. The chain carries TRBV20-1 and TRBJ2-6, with 9 bases that match TRBD1. Germline V gene lookup returns CDR1 DFQATT and CDR2 SNEGSKA (reference sequence). J lost 1 base, V lost 1 base, and 5 bases had no gene match. This CDR3 has 17 residues. This chain's CDR3 is CSARGGQGKSGANVLTF. DNA of the CDR3: TGCAGTGCTAGAGGGGGACAGGGTAAATCTGGGGCCAACGTCCTGACTTTC.

The genes are TRBV19 and TRBJ2-2; D gene ambiguous. The CDR3 sequence is 15 residues long. Germline CDR1 LNHDA, CDR2 SQIVND (reference sequence). Trimming took off 4 bases at V and 3 bases at J, with 12 bases between the two ends. In DNA form, the CDR3 reads TGTGCCAGTAGTACCTTTGACATCGACACCGGGGAGCTGTTTTTT. Translating gives CASSTFDIDTGELFF.

This clonotype has at least ten counts. This chain links TRBV19 with TRBJ2-1, with D unresolved. Per the germline V gene, CDR1 is LNHDA and CDR2 is SQIVND (reference sequence). This CDR3 region has 16 residues. Trimming removed 5 bases from V and 3 bases from J, with 17 bases in between. The CDR3 sequence: CASSPRPVGVYNEQFF. CDR3 DNA sequence: TGTGCCAGTAGTCCTCGACCCGTAGGTGTCTACAATGAGCAGTTCTTC.

This clonotype was found many times. The chain combines TRBV18 with TRBJ1-2; 7 bases align to TRBD1. J lost 5 bases, V lost 5 bases, and 11 bases had no gene match. This CDR3 has 15 residues. Germline assignment: CDR1 KGHSH and CDR2 LQKENI. The CDR3 reads CASSSGQTAIYGYTF. Here the CDR3 DNA reads TGTGCCAGCTCATCGGGACAGACCGCCATATATGGCTACACCTTC.

This clonotype turned up a few times. This chain joins TRBV5-6 and TRBJ1-2; D call uncertain. The germline gives CDR1 SGHDT, CDR2 YYEEEE. This CDR3 is 12 amino acids long. Between the trimmed V and J ends, which lost 3 bases and 6 bases, there was a span of 9 bases. The CDR3 loop reads CASSSTGHGYTF. The CDR3, as DNA: TGTGCCAGCAGCTCCACCGGACATGGCTACACCTTC.

In its sample, this clonotype was seen many times. The chain employs TRBV6-5 and TRBJ2-5; 7 bases fit TRBD1. Per germline, CDR1 MNHEY and CDR2 SVGAGI. The CDR3 covers 15 residues. Losses at the gene ends were 4 bases for V and 1 base for J; bases not matched to a gene: 6. The CDR3 sequence is CASSSLGTAQETQYF. In DNA form, the CDR3 reads TGTGCCAGCAGTTCCCTAGGGACAGCCCAAGAGACCCAGTACTTC.

V usage is TRBV29-1 and J usage is TRBJ2-3; D is unresolved. The V and J ends lost 3 bases and 3 bases respectively, with 7 bases between them. Germline V CDR1 and CDR2: SQVTM, ANQGSEA. This CDR3 has 12 amino acids. CDR3 in DNA: TGCAGCGTTGAGCCCCGGACAGATACGCAGTATTTT. This encodes CSVEPRTDTQYF.

This clonotype occurred many times. The CDR3 protein is CASSSTGGDWNQPQHF. Written as DNA, the CDR3 is TGTGCCAGCAGCTCGACAGGGGGAGATTGGAATCAGCCCCAGCATTTT. This sequence joins TRBV5-6 and TRBJ1-5, with 9 bases fitting TRBD1. The CDR3 is 16 residues long. V shed 3 bases, J shed 4 bases, and the junction held 8 bases outside the gene matches. The germline V gene encodes CDR1 SGHDT and CDR2 YYEEEE.

J is TRBJ1-6 and V is TRBV28, with D possibly being TRBD1 (5 bases). Trimming removed 5 bases at V and 8 bases at J, with 16 bases between. The germline V gene has CDR1 MDHEN and CDR2 SYDVKM. CDR3 size: 15 residues. CDR3 in amino acids: CASSLSRGRDSPLHF. CDR3 DNA: TGTGCCAGCAGTCTTAGTCGGGGACGGGATTCACCCCTCCACTTT.

In its sample, this clonotype was seen many times. The rearrangement uses TRBV7-9 and TRBJ1-1; tentatively, D is TRBD1 (5 bases). The germline V gene has CDR1 SEHNR and CDR2 FQNEAQ (reference sequence). V dropped 5 bases and J dropped 2 bases, with 12 bases sitting between them. The CDR3 runs 14 residues. CDR3 coding DNA: TGTGCCAGCAGCGATTCGACAGTTAACACTGAAGCTTTCTTT. Translated, it gives CASSDSTVNTEAFF.

This clonotype showed up just a few times. This sequence joins TRBV7-9 and TRBJ1-1; tentatively, D is TRBD1 (5 bases). Germline-derived CDR1 and CDR2 are SEHNR and FQNEAQ (reference sequence). The CDR3 is 14 residues long. The germline V and J ends were trimmed by 1 base and 2 bases, with 8 bases remaining between them. CDR3: CASSLVGANTEAFF. The CDR3 region has the DNA TGTGCCAGCAGCTTAGTAGGGGCCAACACTGAAGCTTTCTTT.